This is a list of T cell receptor beta chains from one sample in a study of low-dose radiotherapy and immunotherapy resistance in tumors. TCRdb processed the reads anew with MiXCR; each CDR3 protein has one entry. Here the sample spans more than 45,000 distinct CDR3 sequences, around 25% being singletons. This specimen was PBMCs, taken before treatment. These TCRs come from a male donor with prostate cancer. Both conserved end residues are part of each CDR3. The D gene is left open where the match is weak. Not every row has a clone size; where given, it reads once, few, many or a size class.

j_call	d_call	v_call	cdr3_length	clone_size	cdr3_nt	cdr3_aa
TRBJ2-3	TRBD2	TRBV5-1	20	many	TGCGCCAGCAGCTTGGCCCCCGGGACTAGCGTCCGAGGACGCACAGATACGCAGTATTTT	CASSLAPGTSVRGRTDTQYF
TRBJ2-3	TRBD2	TRBV20-1	17	many	TGCAGTGCTAGAGACGCCGTAAGCGGGAGTTTTTCAGATACGCAGTATTTT	CSARDAVSGSFSDTQYF
TRBJ1-1	NA	TRBV20-1	11	many	TGCAGTGCTAGGGGACACCTTGAAGCTTTCTTT	CSARGHLEAFF
TRBJ1-5	TRBD1	TRBV5-1	15	many	TGCGCCAGCAGCATTGGACAGGGGAGAAATCAGCCCCAGCATTTT	CASSIGQGRNQPQHF
TRBJ2-4	TRBD1	TRBV6-2/TRBV6-3	14	NA	TGTGCCAGCAGTGAAAGAGGGGGCCAAAACATTCAGTACTTC	CASSERGGQNIQYF
TRBJ2-3	NA	TRBV11-2	18	many	TGTGCCAGCAGCCCCCCCCCCAAACAGGGAAAGGGCACAGATACGCAGTATTTT	CASSPPPKQGKGTDTQYF
TRBJ2-2	NA	TRBV6-2/TRBV6-3	14	many	TGTGCCAGCAGGGGTTGGGGGGACACCGGGGAGCTGTTTTTT	CASRGWGDTGELFF
TRBJ1-2	NA	TRBV6-1	10	medium-sized	TGTGCCAGCAGCGGTCCGGGGGGGCGTTTC	CASSGPGGRF
TRBJ1-5	TRBD1	TRBV5-6	16	NA	TGTGCCAGCAGCGGGAGGACAGGGGATAGCAATCAGCCCCAGCATTTT	CASSGRTGDSNQPQHF
TRBJ1-5	NA	TRBV30	16	many	TGTGCCTGGAGTGTCGGGGGGATGATGCGCAATCAGCCCCAGCATTTT	CAWSVGGMMRNQPQHF
TRBJ2-3	NA	TRBV5-1	14	NA	TGCGCCAGCAACTTAAATTGGGGGACAGATACGCAGTATTTT	CASNLNWGTDTQYF
TRBJ2-3	NA	TRBV10-3	12	NA	TGTGCCATCGGAGAAATGGGAGATACGCAGTATTTT	CAIGEMGDTQYF
TRBJ2-3	TRBD2	TRBV6-6	16	many	TGTGCCAGCGCCACTAGCGGGAGGGCCTTATCAGATACGCAGTATTTT	CASATSGRALSDTQYF
TRBJ2-1	TRBD1	TRBV7-9	15	NA	TGTGCCAGCAGCTCCCTGACAGGGCCTATGGATGAGCAGTTCTTC	CASSSLTGPMDEQFF
TRBJ1-5	NA	TRBV5-1	13	many	TGCGCCAGCAGCTTGGACTTTAATCAGCCCCAGCATTTT	CASSLDFNQPQHF
TRBJ1-1	NA	TRBV9	18	many	TGTGCCAGCAGCGTAGCTGTTTCCCCGACAGAGTTCGACACTGAAGCTTTCTTT	CASSVAVSPTEFDTEAFF
TRBJ2-7	TRBD1	TRBV30	13	many	TGTGCCGGGACAGGGACAGTTCAGGACCGGCAGTACTTC	CAGTGTVQDRQYF
TRBJ1-2	TRBD1	TRBV10-3	14	many	TGTGCCATCAGTGACAGGGGGAGTTTTCGTGGCTACACCTTC	CAISDRGSFRGYTF
TRBJ1-6	TRBD1	TRBV5-1	17	many	TGCGCCAGCAGCTTGAGGGGGGATGGCAGGGGGATTTCACCCCTCCACTTT	CASSLRGDGRGISPLHF
TRBJ2-7	TRBD2	TRBV5-1	15	many	TGCGCCAGCAGCTTGGGACTAGCGGGAGTTGGCGAGCAGTACTTC	CASSLGLAGVGEQYF